A single sample is the source of the 28 T cell receptor beta chains below, sequenced in a study of T cell responses to AZD1222 COVID-19 vaccine. Clones were sequenced by immunoSEQ multiplex PCR, and TCRdb holds only the in-frame ones, with some missing. The profile shows about 92,000 clones, 89% of them singletons. The sequences come from peripheral blood, collected on day 0 of AZD1222 vaccination. Every receptor here comes from an adult in good health.

The chain carries TRBV4-2 and TRBJ1-1; D is unclear. Germline CDR1 and CDR2: LGHNA and YNFKEQ. CDR3 length: 12 amino acids. Deletions cut 6 bases from V and 1 base from J, with 6 bases between. The CDR3 spells CASSQRNTEAFF. CDR3 in DNA: TGTGCCAGCAGTCAAAGGAACACTGAAGCTTTCTTT.

The genes are TRBV7-9 and TRBJ1-6; a weak D match, TRBD1 (5 bases). This CDR3 is built from 15 residues. In germline, CDR1 is SEHNR, CDR2 FQNEAQ (reference sequence). V lost 5 bases, J lost 5 bases, and 13 bases lay in between. The CDR3 loop is CASSLAGTNNSPLHF. CDR3 nucleotide sequence: TGTGCCAGCAGCCTCGCGGGGACCAATAATTCACCCCTCCACTTT.

The J gene is TRBJ1-1, the V gene TRBV25-1; tentatively, D is TRBD1 (5 bases). Trimming left V 6 bases short and J 1 base short, with 12 bases between. This CDR3 comprises 14 residues. Germline lookup yields CDR1 MGHDK and CDR2 SYGVNS. The CDR3 reads CASSAGGGNTEAFF. In DNA, the CDR3 is TGTGCCAGCAGCGCCGGCGGGGGGAACACTGAAGCTTTCTTT.

V and J are TRBV9 and TRBJ1-3; D may be TRBD1 (5 bases). The germline CDR1 and CDR2 sequences are SGDLS and YYNGEE. This CDR3 comprises 17 residues. V dropped 0 bases and J dropped 3 bases, with 16 bases sitting between them. DNA of the CDR3: TGTGCCAGCAGCGTAGCTGGAGCGGGGGTTTATGGAAACACCATATATTTT. As protein: CASSVAGAGVYGNTIYF.

The chain recombines TRBV5-1 with TRBJ2-7; 7 positions agree with TRBD2. CDR3 length equals 14 residues. Germline V gene data show CDR1 as SGHRS and CDR2 as YFSETQ. V was clipped by 0 bases and J by 9 bases; unmatched bases: 9. CDR3 sequence (DNA): TGCGCCAGCAGCTTGGCTAGCGGCGTCGTCGGGCAGTACTTC. The encoded protein is CASSLASGVVGQYF.

This clone was counted a single time. One junction end disagrees with the germline gene, perhaps due to a read error. The chain has TRBV9 and TRBJ2-1; 11 bases are shared with TRBD2. Germline V gives CDR1 SGDLS, CDR2 YYNGEE. CDR3 length equals 12 residues. CDR3 sequence reads: CASRASGGSWIF. CDR3 nucleotides: TGTGCCAGCAGGGCTAGCGGGGGGTCGTGGATCTTC.

The rearrangement links TRBV7-2 to TRBJ1-1; 8 positions agree with TRBD1. The germline V gene has CDR1 SGHTA and CDR2 FQGNSA. V gave up 1 base and J gave up 6 bases; unmatched junction bases: 1. The length of the CDR3 is 13 residues. In DNA, the CDR3 is TGTGCCAGCAGCTTAGGACAGGGGTCTGAAGCTTTCTTT. This gives the protein CASSLGQGSEAFF. The full variable domain, its missing parts supplied by reference TRBV7-2 and TRBJ1-1, is GAGVSQSPSNKVTEKGKDVELRCDPISGHTALYWYRQSLGQGLEFLIYFQGNSAPDKSGLPSDRFSAERTGGSVSTLTIQRTQQEDSAVYLCASSLGQGSEAFFGQGTRLTVV.

This clone was observed a handful of times. The chain carries TRBV5-1 and TRBJ1-2; possibly TRBD1 for D (6 bases). Germline V gene sequence: CDR1 SGHRS, CDR2 YFSETQ. CDR3 length equals 13 residues. The V gene lost 2 bases and the J gene lost 4 bases, with 9 bases spanning the gap. The CDR3 loop is CASSLQGIYGYTF. The CDR3 DNA reads as TGCGCCAGCAGCTTACAGGGAATCTATGGCTACACCTTC.

The rearrangement links TRBV28 to TRBJ2-7; D is possibly TRBD2 (6 bases). V lost 3 bases and J lost 0, with 15 bases in between. Germline V gene sequence: CDR1 MDHEN, CDR2 SYDVKM. The CDR3 is 16 residues long. CDR3 bases: TGTGCCAGCAGTTTTGGGTGGGAGGAGGGCTCCTACGAGCAGTACTTC. Translation gives CASSFGWEEGSYEQYF.

The genes are TRBV7-2 and TRBJ2-6; tentatively, D is TRBD1 (5 bases). Germline V gene data show CDR1 as SGHTA and CDR2 as FQGNSA. The CDR3 runs 17 residues. V was cut by 5 bases and J by 0 bases, with 14 bases left in between. The CDR3 DNA sequence: TGTGCCAGCAGCACTCCTGACAGTTCCTCTGGGGCCAACGTCCTGACTTTC. It encodes CASSTPDSSSGANVLTF.

This clone was recorded only once. CDR3 protein: CASSSGTDYEQYF. CDR3 in DNA: TGCGCCAGCAGCTCCGGGACAGACTACGAGCAGTACTTC. V gene TRBV5-1 combines with J gene TRBJ2-7, with TRBD1 matching 7 bases. J lost 3 bases, V lost 3 bases, and 3 bases had no gene match. Germline CDR1 is SGHRS and CDR2 is YFSETQ. This CDR3 spans 13 amino acids.

This chain joins TRBV30 and TRBJ2-6, with D maybe TRBD1 (6 bases). V was shortened by 2 bases and J by 4 bases, with 12 bases between the two germline ends. The CDR3 totals 15 residues. Germline V gene lookup returns CDR1 GTSNPN and CDR2 SVGIG (reference sequence). As DNA, the CDR3 is TGTGCCTGGAGTAGTGGGGGCCCGGGGGCCAACGTCCTGACTTTC. It yields the protein CAWSSGGPGANVLTF.

The chain joins TRBV30 to TRBJ2-3, with a possible D match to TRBD2 (5 bases). Germline lookup yields CDR1 GTSNPN and CDR2 SVGIG (reference sequence). CDR3 size: 14 residues. The V end lost 0 bases, the J end lost 1 base, and 8 bases lay between the germline ends. The chain's CDR3 is CAWSVPGGTDTQYF. CDR3 nucleotide sequence: TGTGCCTGGAGTGTACCCGGGGGCACAGATACGCAGTATTTT.

This chain uses TRBV7-8 with TRBJ1-3; D is uncertain. This CDR3 spans 15 amino acids. V was pared by 2 bases and J by 2 bases, with 10 bases between. The germline V gene has CDR1 SGHVS and CDR2 FQNEAQ. The CDR3 DNA reads as TGTGCCAGCAGCTTAAACATCATTGCTGGAAACACCATATATTTT. This sequence encodes CASSLNIIAGNTIYF.

The J gene is TRBJ2-7, the V gene TRBV9; D is unresolved. V gave up 5 bases and J gave up 7 bases, with 16 bases separating them. The CDR3 runs 13 residues. Looked up from germline, CDR1 is SGDLS and CDR2 is YYNGEE. The CDR3 here is CASSATVKEEQYF. The DNA for the CDR3 is TGTGCCAGCAGTGCAACGGTTAAAGAGGAGCAGTACTTC.

The chain couples TRBV28 to TRBJ1-2; possibly TRBD1 for D (6 bases). This CDR3 spans 14 amino acids. Per germline, CDR1 MDHEN and CDR2 SYDVKM. V shed 6 bases and J shed 5 bases, with 16 bases lying between them. In DNA, the CDR3 is TGTGCCAGCAGATTTACAGGGAGGGAGTATGGCTACACCTTC. Amino acid sequence: CASRFTGREYGYTF.

This clone came up once. This chain joins TRBV7-2 and TRBJ2-7; 7 positions agree with TRBD1. The CDR3 is 15 residues long. Trimming removed 0 bases from V and 4 bases from J; junction bases left unmatched: 6. From germline, CDR1 is SGHTA and CDR2 FQGNSA. As DNA, the CDR3 is TGTGCCAGCAGCTTAGCGACAGGGTTAAGATACGAGCAGTACTTC. It yields the protein CASSLATGLRYEQYF.

The chain carries TRBV11-2 and TRBJ2-1; 10 positions agree with TRBD1. V shed 3 bases and J 2 bases; nucleotides not matched to a gene: 10. This CDR3 is 18 amino acids long. Germline CDR1 and CDR2: SGHAT and FQNNGV. The CDR3 nucleotides read TGTGCCAGCAGCTTGGGGACAGGGGTCGTTACTGCCTACAATGAGCAGTTCTTC. Translating it yields CASSLGTGVVTAYNEQFF. Full variable domain (remainder filled in from reference TRBV11-2 and TRBJ2-1): EAGVAQSPRYKIIEKRQSVAFWCNPISGHATLYWYQQILGQGPKLLIQFQNNGVVDDSQLPKDRFSAERLKGVDSTLKIQPAKLEDSAVYLCASSLGTGVVTAYNEQFFGPGTRLTVL.

J is TRBJ1-5 and V is TRBV5-1; 9 bases match TRBD1. The J segment lost 3 bases and the V segment lost 4 bases, leaving 5 bases of the junction unmatched. The CDR3 is 15 residues long. Germline V lookup: CDR1 SGHRS, CDR2 YFSETQ. CDR3 bases: TGCGCCAGCAGCCCGAGGACAGGGGACAATCAGCCCCAGCATTTT. Translation gives CASSPRTGDNQPQHF.

This chain uses TRBV6-5 with TRBJ1-1; the D is unclear. Germline CDR1 is MNHEY and CDR2 is SVGAGI. Trimming removed 0 bases from V and 3 bases from J, with 5 bases in between. The CDR3 length is 13 residues. In DNA, the CDR3 is TGTGCCAGCAGTTACTCCACGGACACTGAAGCTTTCTTT. The encoded protein is CASSYSTDTEAFF.

V is TRBV6-1 and J is TRBJ2-5; 7 bases are a match to TRBD1. Germline CDR1 and CDR2: MNHNS and SASEGT. J gave up 5 bases and V 3 bases, and 3 bases lay outside the gene matches. This CDR3 contains 13 residues. CDR3 amino acids: CASSDDRVETQYF. CDR3 sequence (DNA): TGTGCCAGCAGTGACGACAGGGTGGAGACCCAGTACTTC.

This sequence joins TRBV9 and TRBJ2-1; D is undetermined. Germline lookup yields CDR1 SGDLS and CDR2 YYNGEE. The V end lost 0 bases, the J end lost 6 bases, and 7 bases lay between the germline ends. The length of the CDR3 is 13 residues. CDR3 protein: CASSVGHSNEQFF. CDR3 bases: TGTGCCAGCAGCGTAGGGCATTCCAATGAGCAGTTCTTC.

This clone was seen a few times. DNA for the CDR3: TGTGCCAGCAGCGCCGAGAGAGGGGGATATTATGGCTACACCTTC. This gives the protein CASSAERGGYYGYTF. The chain joins TRBV9 to TRBJ1-2; maybe TRBD1 (6 bases). Germline values: CDR1 SGDLS, CDR2 YYNGEE. The CDR3 sequence is 15 residues long. V lost 3 bases and J 5 bases, leaving 17 bases between the germline ends.

The J gene is TRBJ1-1, the V gene TRBV7-2; D is undetermined. Germline CDR1 is SGHTA and CDR2 is FQGNSA. This CDR3 region has 15 residues. Trimming pared 5 bases from V and 1 base from J, leaving 14 bases between. The CDR3 coding sequence is TGTGCCAGCAGCGCTCGGGTAGGGCGGAACACTGAAGCTTTCTTT. It specifies CASSARVGRNTEAFF. Drawing the rest from reference TRBV7-2 and TRBJ1-1, the complete variable domain is GAGVSQSPSNKVTEKGKDVELRCDPISGHTALYWYRQSLGQGLEFLIYFQGNSAPDKSGLPSDRFSAERTGGSVSTLTIQRTQQEDSAVYLCASSARVGRNTEAFFGQGTRLTVV.

The rearrangement uses TRBV7-3 and TRBJ2-7; a possible D gene is TRBD1 (5 bases). Per the germline V gene, CDR1 is SGHTA and CDR2 is FQGTGA. Deletions cut 3 bases from V and 4 bases from J, with 10 bases between. The CDR3 is 13 amino acids. The CDR3 sequence: CASSFPDRYEQYF. CDR3 in DNA: TGTGCCAGCAGCTTTCCTGACAGATACGAGCAGTACTTC.

The chain has TRBV7-2 and TRBJ1-5, with D unclear. There are 13 residues in the CDR3. Deletions cut 3 bases from V and 5 bases from J, with 8 bases between. Germline V gene data show CDR1 as SGHTA and CDR2 as FQGNSA. The CDR3 loop is CASSFSRDQPQHF. The CDR3 DNA reads TGTGCCAGCAGCTTTTCGCGGGATCAGCCCCAGCATTTT.

The gene calls are TRBV19 and TRBJ1-1; 8 bases agree with TRBD1. Germline CDR1 is LNHDA and CDR2 is SQIVND (reference sequence). There are 15 residues in the CDR3. J gave up 0 bases and V 5 bases, and 5 bases lay outside the gene matches. Here the CDR3 reads CASSSWTGMNTEAFF. CDR3 sequence (DNA): TGTGCCAGTAGTTCCTGGACAGGGATGAACACTGAAGCTTTCTTT. Filled out from reference TRBV19 and TRBJ1-1, the complete variable domain reads DGGITQSPKYLFRKEGQNVTLSCEQNLNHDAMYWYRQDPGQGLRLIYYSQIVNDFQKGDIAEGYSVSREKKESFPLTVTSAQKNPTAFYLCASSSWTGMNTEAFFGQGTRLTVV.

Concerning this clone: The junction departs from the called germline gene at one end, perhaps through a read error. The chain carries TRBV5-5 and TRBJ2-7, with D perhaps TRBD1 (5 bases). The CDR3 sequence is 13 residues long. Per germline, CDR1 SGHKS and CDR2 YYEKEE (reference sequence). This chain's CDR3 is CTSSLGPNYEQYF. CDR3 nucleotides: TGTACCAGCAGCTTGGGGCCCAACTACGAGCAGTACTTC.